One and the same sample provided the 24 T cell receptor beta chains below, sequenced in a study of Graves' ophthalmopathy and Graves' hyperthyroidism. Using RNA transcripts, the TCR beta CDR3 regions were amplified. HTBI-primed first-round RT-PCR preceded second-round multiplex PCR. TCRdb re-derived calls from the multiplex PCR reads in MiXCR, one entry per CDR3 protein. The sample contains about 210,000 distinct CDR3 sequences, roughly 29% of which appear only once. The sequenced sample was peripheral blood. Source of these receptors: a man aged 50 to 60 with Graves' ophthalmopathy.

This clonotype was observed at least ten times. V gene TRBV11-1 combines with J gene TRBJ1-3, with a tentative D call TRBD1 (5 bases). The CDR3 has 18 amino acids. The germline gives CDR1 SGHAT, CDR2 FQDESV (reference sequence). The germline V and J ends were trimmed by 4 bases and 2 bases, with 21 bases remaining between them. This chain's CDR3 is CASSSGPRGTETGNTIYF. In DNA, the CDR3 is TGTGCCAGCAGCTCGGGCCCCCGAGGGACGGAGACTGGAAACACCATATATTTT.

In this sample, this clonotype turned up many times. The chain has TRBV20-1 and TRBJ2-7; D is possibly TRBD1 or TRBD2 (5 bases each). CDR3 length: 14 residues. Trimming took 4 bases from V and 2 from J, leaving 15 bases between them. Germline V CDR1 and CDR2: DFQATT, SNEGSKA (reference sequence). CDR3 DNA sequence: TGCAGTGCTATGGGACCAGCAAGGGCCTACGAGCAGTACTTC. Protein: CSAMGPARAYEQYF.

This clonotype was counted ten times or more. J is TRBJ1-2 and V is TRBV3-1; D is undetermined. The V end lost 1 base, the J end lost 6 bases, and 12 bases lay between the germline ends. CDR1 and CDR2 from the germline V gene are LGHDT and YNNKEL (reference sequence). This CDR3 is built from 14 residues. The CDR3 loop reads CASSQGKGPHGYTF. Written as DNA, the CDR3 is TGTGCCAGCAGCCAAGGAAAAGGGCCTCATGGCTACACCTTC.

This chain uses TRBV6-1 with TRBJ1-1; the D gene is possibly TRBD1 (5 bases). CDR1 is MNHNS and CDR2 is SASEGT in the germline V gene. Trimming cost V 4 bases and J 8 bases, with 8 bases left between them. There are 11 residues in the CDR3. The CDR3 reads CASSGWGEAFF. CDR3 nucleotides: TGTGCCAGCAGTGGTTGGGGGGAAGCTTTCTTT.

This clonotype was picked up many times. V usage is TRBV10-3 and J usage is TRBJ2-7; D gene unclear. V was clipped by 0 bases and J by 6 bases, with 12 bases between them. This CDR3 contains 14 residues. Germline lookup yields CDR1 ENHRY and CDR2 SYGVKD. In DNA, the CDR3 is TGTGCCATCAGTGAGTCGAACGTCTTTTTCGAGCAGTACTTC. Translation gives CAISESNVFFEQYF.

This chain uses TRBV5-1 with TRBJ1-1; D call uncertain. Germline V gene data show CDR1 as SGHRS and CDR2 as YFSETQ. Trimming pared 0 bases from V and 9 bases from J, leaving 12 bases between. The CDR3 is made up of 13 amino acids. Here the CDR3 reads CASSLDGEGKAFF. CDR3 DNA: TGCGCCAGCAGCTTGGATGGGGAGGGTAAAGCTTTCTTT.

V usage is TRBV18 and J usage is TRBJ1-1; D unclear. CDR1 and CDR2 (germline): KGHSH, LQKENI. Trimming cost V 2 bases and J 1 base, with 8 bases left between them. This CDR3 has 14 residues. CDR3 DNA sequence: TGTGCCAGCTCACCAAACCCGGGGAACACTGAAGCTTTCTTT. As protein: CASSPNPGNTEAFF.

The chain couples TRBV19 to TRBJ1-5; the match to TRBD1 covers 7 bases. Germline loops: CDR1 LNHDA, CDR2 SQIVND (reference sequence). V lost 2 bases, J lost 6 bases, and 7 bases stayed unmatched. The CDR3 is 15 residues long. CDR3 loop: CASSILGGKGQPQHF. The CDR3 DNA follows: TGTGCCAGTAGTATATTAGGGGGCAAGGGTCAGCCCCAGCATTTT.

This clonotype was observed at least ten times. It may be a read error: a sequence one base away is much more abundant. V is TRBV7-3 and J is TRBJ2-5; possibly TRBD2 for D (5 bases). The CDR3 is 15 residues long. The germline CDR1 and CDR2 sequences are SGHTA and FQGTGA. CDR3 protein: CASSLGGGQQETQCF. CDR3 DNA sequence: TGTGCCAGCAGCTTAGGAGGCGGGCAGCAAGAGACCCAGTGCTTC.

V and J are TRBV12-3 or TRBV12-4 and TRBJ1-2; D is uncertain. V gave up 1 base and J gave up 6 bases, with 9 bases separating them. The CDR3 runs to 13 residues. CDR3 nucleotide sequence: TGTGCCAGCAGTTTAGTAGTGGGGAATGGCTACACCTTC. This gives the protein CASSLVVGNGYTF.

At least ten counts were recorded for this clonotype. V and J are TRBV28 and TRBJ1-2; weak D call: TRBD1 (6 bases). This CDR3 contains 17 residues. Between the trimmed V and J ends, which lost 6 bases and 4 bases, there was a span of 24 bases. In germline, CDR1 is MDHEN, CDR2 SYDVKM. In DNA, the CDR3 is TGTGCCAGCAGCACAGGGTTGGAGGGGAGGGTTGGCTATGGCTACACCTTC. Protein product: CASSTGLEGRVGYGYTF.

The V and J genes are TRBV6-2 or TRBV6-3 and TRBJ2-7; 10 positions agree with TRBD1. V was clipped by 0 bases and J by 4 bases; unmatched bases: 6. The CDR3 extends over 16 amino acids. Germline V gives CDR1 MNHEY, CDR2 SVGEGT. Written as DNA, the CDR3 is TGTGCCAGCAGTTACTCGTCGGACAGGGGGTCTTACGAGCAGTACTTC. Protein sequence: CASSYSSDRGSYEQYF.

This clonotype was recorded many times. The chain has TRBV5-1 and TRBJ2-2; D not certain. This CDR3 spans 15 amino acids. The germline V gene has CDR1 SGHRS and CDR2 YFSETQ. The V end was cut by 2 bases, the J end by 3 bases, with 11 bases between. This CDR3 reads CASSLKGGDTGELFF. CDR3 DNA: TGCGCCAGCAGCTTAAAGGGTGGAGACACCGGGGAGCTGTTTTTT.

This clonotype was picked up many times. CDR3 in amino acids: CAISESGGGTYEQYF. The CDR3 bases are TGTGCCATCAGTGAGTCGGGGGGGGGCACCTACGAGCAGTACTTC. The chain recombines TRBV10-3 with TRBJ2-7; TRBD2 is a possible D gene (7 bases). This CDR3 is built from 15 residues. CDR1 and CDR2 from the germline V gene are ENHRY and SYGVKD. V shed 0 bases and J shed 2 bases, with 11 bases lying between them.

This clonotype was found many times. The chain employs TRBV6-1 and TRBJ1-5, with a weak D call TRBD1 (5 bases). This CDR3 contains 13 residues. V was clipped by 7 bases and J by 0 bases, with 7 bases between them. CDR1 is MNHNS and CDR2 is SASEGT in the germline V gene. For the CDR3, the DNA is TGTGCCAGCACTGGGGGTAGCAATCAGCCCCAGCATTTT. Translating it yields CASTGGSNQPQHF.

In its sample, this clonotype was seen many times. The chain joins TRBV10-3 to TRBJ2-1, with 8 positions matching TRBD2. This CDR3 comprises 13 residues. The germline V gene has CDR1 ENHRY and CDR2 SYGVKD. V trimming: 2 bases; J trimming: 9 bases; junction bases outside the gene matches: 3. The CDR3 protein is CAISEGTRLEQFF. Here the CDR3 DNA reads TGTGCCATCAGTGAGGGGACTAGACTTGAGCAGTTCTTC.

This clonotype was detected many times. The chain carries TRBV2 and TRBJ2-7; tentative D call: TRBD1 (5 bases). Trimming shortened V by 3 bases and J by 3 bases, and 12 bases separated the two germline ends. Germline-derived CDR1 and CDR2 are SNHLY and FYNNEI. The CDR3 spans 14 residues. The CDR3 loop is CASSDAGWGYEQYF. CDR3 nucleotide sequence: TGTGCCAGCAGTGATGCAGGGTGGGGCTACGAGCAGTACTTC. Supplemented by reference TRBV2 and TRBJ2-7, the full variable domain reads EPEVTQTPSHQVTQMGQEVILRCVPISNHLYFYWYRQILGQKVEFLVSFYNNEISEKSEIFDDQFSVERPDGSNFTLKIRSTKLEDSAMYFCASSDAGWGYEQYFGPGTRLTVT.

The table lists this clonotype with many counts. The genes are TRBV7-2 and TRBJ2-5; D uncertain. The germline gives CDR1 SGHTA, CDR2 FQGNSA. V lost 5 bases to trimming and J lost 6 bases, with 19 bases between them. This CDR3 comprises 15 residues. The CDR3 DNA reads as TGTGCCAGCAGCGCCCCTTATAGAGGCGAAAAGACCCAGTACTTC. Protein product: CASSAPYRGEKTQYF.

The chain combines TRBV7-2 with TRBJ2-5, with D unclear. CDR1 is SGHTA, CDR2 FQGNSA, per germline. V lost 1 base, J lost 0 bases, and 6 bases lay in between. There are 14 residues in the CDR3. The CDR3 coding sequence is TGTGCCAGCAGCTTAGGACGCTACCAAGAGACCCAGTACTTC. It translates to CASSLGRYQETQYF.

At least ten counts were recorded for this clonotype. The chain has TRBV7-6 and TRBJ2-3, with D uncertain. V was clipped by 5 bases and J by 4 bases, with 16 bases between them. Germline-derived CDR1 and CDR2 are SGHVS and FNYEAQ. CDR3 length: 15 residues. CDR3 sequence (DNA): TGTGCCAGCAGCAACCGACGGAGCAGCCCAGATACGCAGTATTTT. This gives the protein CASSNRRSSPDTQYF.

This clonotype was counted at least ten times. CDR3 sequence (DNA): TGTGCCAGCAGCTTGACAGGGTTGAGGGGAGAGACCCAGTACTTC. This gives the protein CASSLTGLRGETQYF. The chain joins TRBV7-2 to TRBJ2-5, with TRBD1 matching 7 bases. The CDR3 spans 15 residues. V gave up 3 bases and J gave up 4 bases; unmatched junction bases: 8. Germline values: CDR1 SGHTA, CDR2 FQGNSA.

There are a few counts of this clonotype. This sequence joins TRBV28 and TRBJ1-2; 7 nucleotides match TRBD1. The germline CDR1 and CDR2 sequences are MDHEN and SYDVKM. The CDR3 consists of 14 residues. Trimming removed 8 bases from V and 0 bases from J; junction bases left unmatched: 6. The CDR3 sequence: CASGDRAPNYGYTF. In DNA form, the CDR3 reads TGTGCCAGCGGAGACAGGGCCCCTAACTATGGCTACACCTTC.

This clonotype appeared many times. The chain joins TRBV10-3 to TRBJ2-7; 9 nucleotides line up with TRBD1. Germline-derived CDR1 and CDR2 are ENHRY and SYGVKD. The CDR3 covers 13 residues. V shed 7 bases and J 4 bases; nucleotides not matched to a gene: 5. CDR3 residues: CAIKRQGVYEQYF. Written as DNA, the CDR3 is TGTGCCATCAAAAGACAGGGGGTATACGAGCAGTACTTC.

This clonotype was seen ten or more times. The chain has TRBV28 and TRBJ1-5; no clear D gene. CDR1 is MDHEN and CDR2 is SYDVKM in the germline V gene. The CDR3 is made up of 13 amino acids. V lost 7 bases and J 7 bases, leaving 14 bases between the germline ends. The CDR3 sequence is CASTTFGHQPQHF. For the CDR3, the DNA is TGTGCCAGCACCACTTTCGGGCACCAGCCCCAGCATTTT.